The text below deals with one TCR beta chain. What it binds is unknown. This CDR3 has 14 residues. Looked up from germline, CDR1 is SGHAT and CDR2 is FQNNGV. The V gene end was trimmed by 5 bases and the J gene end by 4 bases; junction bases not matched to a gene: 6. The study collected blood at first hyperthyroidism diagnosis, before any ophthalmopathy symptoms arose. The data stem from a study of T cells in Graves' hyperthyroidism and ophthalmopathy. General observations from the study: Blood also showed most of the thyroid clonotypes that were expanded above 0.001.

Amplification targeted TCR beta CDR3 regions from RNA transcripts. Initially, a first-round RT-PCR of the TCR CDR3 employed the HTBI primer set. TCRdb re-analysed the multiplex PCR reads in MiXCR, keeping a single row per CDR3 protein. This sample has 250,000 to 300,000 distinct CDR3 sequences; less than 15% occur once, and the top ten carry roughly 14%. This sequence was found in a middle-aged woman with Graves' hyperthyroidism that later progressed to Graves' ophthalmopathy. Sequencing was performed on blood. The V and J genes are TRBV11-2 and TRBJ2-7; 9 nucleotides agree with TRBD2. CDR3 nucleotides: TGTGCCAGCAGCACAGGACTAGCGCGGTACGAGCAGTACTTC. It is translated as CASSTGLARYEQYF.